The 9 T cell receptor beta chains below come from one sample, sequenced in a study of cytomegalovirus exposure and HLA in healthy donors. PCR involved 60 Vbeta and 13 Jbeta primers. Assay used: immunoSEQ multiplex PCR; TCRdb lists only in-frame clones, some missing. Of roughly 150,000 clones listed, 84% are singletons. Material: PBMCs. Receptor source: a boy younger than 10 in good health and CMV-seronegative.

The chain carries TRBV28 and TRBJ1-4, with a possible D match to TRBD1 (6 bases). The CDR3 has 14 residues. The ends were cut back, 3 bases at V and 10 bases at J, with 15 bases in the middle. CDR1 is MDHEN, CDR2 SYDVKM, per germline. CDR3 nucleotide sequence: TGTGCCAGCAGTTTGGCACAGGGCATAGCAAAACTGTTTTTT. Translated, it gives CASSLAQGIAKLFF. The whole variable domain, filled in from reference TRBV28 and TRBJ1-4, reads DVKVTQSSRYLVKRTGEKVFLECVQDMDHENMFWYRQDPGLGLRLIYFSYDVKMKEKGDIPEGYSVSREKKERFSLILESASTNQTSMYLCASSLAQGIAKLFFGSGTQLSVL.

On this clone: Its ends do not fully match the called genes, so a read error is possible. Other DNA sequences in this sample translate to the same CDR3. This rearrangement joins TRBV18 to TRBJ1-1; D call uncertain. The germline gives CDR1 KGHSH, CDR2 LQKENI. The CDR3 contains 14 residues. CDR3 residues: CASSPEAFAFEAFF. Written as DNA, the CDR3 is TGTGCCAGCTCACCGGAGGCCTTTGCCTTTGAAGCCTTCTTT.

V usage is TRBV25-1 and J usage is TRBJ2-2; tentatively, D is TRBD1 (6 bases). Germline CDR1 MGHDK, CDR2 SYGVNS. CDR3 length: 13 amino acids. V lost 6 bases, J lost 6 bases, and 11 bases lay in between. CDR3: CASSSRGAGELFF. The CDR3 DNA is TGTGCCAGCAGCTCCAGGGGAGCCGGGGAGCTGTTTTTT.

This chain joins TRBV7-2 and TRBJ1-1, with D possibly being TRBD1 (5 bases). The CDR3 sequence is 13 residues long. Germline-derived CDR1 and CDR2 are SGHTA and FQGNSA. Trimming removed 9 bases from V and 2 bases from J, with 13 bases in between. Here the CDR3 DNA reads TGTGCCAGTACAGGCTTGACAAACACTGAAGCTTTCTTT. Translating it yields CASTGLTNTEAFF.

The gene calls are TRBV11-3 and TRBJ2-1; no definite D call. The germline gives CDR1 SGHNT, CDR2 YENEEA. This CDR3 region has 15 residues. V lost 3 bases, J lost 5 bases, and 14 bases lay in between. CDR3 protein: CASSLGRGIHNEQFF. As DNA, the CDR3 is TGTGCCAGCAGCTTGGGTCGCGGAATTCACAATGAGCAGTTCTTC.

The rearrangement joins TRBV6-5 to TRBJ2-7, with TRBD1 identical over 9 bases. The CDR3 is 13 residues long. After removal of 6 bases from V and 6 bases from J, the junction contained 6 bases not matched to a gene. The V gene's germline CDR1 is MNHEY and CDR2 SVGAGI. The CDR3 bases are TGTGCCAGCAGGGACGGGACAGGGTCCGAGCAGTACTTC. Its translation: CASRDGTGSEQYF.

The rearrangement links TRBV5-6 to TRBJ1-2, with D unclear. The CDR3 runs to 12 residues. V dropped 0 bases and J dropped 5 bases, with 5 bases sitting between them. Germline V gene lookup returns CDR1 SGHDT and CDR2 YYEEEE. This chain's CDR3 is CASSLAEYGYTF. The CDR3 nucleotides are TGTGCCAGCAGCTTGGCTGAGTATGGCTACACCTTC. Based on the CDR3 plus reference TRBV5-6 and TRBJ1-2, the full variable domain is DAGVTQSPTHLIKTRGQQVTLRCSPKSGHDTVSWYQQALGQGPQFIFQYYEEEERQRGNFPDRFSGHQFPNYSSELNVNALLLGDSALYLCASSLAEYGYTFGSGTRLTVV.

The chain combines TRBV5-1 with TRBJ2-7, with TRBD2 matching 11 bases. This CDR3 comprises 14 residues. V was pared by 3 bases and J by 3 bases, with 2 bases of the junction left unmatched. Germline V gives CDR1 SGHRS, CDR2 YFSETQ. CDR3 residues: CASSSGTSGYEQYF. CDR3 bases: TGCGCCAGCAGCTCCGGGACTAGCGGCTACGAGCAGTACTTC.

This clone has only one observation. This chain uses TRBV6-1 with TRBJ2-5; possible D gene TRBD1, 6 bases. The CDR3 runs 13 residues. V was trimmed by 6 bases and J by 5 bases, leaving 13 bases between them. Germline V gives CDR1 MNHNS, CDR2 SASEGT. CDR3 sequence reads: CASRRGSGETQYF. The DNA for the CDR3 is TGTGCCAGCAGAAGGGGGTCGGGGGAGACCCAGTACTTC.